The 12 T cell receptor beta chains below come from one sample, sequenced in a study of blood T cell repertoires in COVID-19. Libraries were prepared by immunoSEQ multiplex PCR; TCRdb keeps only in-frame clonotypes and omits some of them. The table records approximately 250,000 clones, approximately 86% of them present only once. The sequencing input was peripheral blood. These receptors were obtained from a man aged 35 to 55 with active or convalescent COVID-19.

This clone was seen a handful of times. This chain links TRBV5-4 with TRBJ1-2; a possible D gene is TRBD1 (6 bases). The CDR3 spans 14 residues. V dropped 3 bases and J dropped 6 bases, with 15 bases sitting between them. Germline assignment: CDR1 SGHNT and CDR2 YYREEE (reference sequence). DNA for the CDR3: TGTGCCAGCAGCTCACTCAGGGGAGAGAATGGCTACACCTTC. Protein sequence: CASSSLRGENGYTF.

The rearrangement links TRBV11-2 to TRBJ1-1; D uncertain. The CDR3 loop spans 15 amino acids. In germline, CDR1 is SGHAT, CDR2 FQNNGV. Trimming removed 8 bases at V and 1 base at J, with 17 bases between. The CDR3 nucleotides are TGTGCCAGCTCTCGGGGAATCGCAGCGAACACTGAAGCTTTCTTT. Translating gives CASSRGIAANTEAFF.

The chain recombines TRBV6-4 with TRBJ2-2, with D unclear. Germline V CDR1 and CDR2: MRHNA, SNTAGT. The V gene lost 0 bases and the J gene lost 5 bases, with 4 bases spanning the gap. The CDR3 length is 13 residues. CDR3 amino acids: CASSDSQTGELFF. The CDR3 bases are TGTGCCAGCAGTGACTCTCAGACCGGGGAGCTGTTTTTT.

This chain connects TRBV6-5 to TRBJ1-3; no reliable D call. V was shortened by 8 bases and J by 3 bases, with 8 bases between the two germline ends. Germline V lookup: CDR1 MNHEY, CDR2 SVGAGI. The CDR3 length is 12 residues. In DNA form, the CDR3 reads TGTGCCAGCGGCCTCCTTGGAAACACCATATATTTT. Its protein is CASGLLGNTIYF.

The chain combines TRBV7-8 with TRBJ1-6; D not certain. The CDR3 consists of 18 residues. Looked up from germline, CDR1 is SGHVS and CDR2 is FQNEAQ. V dropped 5 bases and J dropped 3 bases, with 20 bases sitting between them. CDR3 in DNA: TGTGCCAGCAGCGCAACGCAGGCTATAACAATCTATAATTCACCCCTCCACTTT. It yields the protein CASSATQAITIYNSPLHF.

The sample holds one count of this clone. The chain couples TRBV5-1 to TRBJ2-5; 9 bases map to TRBD2. CDR1 SGHRS and CDR2 YFSETQ come from the germline V gene. The CDR3 contains 15 residues. V shed 2 bases, J shed 5 bases, and the junction held 7 bases outside the gene matches. CDR3 sequence: CASSFGGREEETQYF. CDR3 sequence (DNA): TGCGCCAGCAGCTTTGGCGGGAGGGAAGAGGAGACCCAGTACTTC.

This rearrangement joins TRBV11-3 to TRBJ2-7, with 7 positions matching TRBD1. The CDR3 has 16 residues. CDR1 SGHNT and CDR2 YENEEA come from the germline V gene. Trimming took 6 bases from V and 2 from J; bases not matched to a gene: 13. CDR3 DNA: TGTGCCAGCAGTCCAGGGGGACAGATGCCCACCTACGAGCAGTACTTC. Translation: CASSPGGQMPTYEQYF.

V is TRBV7-8 and J is TRBJ2-1; D perhaps matches TRBD2 (7 bases). Germline assignment: CDR1 SGHVS and CDR2 FQNEAQ. This CDR3 contains 13 residues. Deletions cut 5 bases from V and 7 bases from J, with 12 bases between. The CDR3 spells CASSRGGENEQFF. The DNA of the CDR3 is TGTGCCAGCAGCCGAGGGGGGGAAAATGAGCAGTTCTTC.

The chain recombines TRBV2 with TRBJ1-2, with 9 bases matching TRBD1. Losses at the gene ends were 7 bases for V and 8 bases for J; bases not matched to a gene: 8. The CDR3 is 13 amino acids. Germline CDR1 reads SNHLY; CDR2 reads FYNNEI. CDR3 bases: TGTGCCAGCAACAGGGACAGGGTCGACGGCTACACCTTC. This codes for CASNRDRVDGYTF.

V gene TRBV3-1 (or the pseudogene TRBV3-2) combines with J gene TRBJ1-6; D perhaps matches TRBD1 (6 bases). Germline loops: CDR1 LGHDT, CDR2 YNNKEL (reference sequence). Trimming stripped 5 bases from V and 5 bases from J, with 13 bases between. The CDR3 has 15 residues. CDR3 in amino acids: CASSVAQGHNSPLHF. For the CDR3, the DNA is TGTGCCAGCAGCGTCGCACAGGGTCATAATTCACCCCTCCACTTT.

The genes are TRBV3-1 (or the pseudogene TRBV3-2) and TRBJ2-1, with D perhaps matching TRBD2 (5 bases). The germline gives CDR1 LGHDT, CDR2 YNNKEL (reference sequence). The CDR3 consists of 15 residues. V lost 4 bases and J lost 7, with 17 bases in between. CDR3 in amino acids: CASSRNSGGTNEQFF. In nucleotides, the CDR3 is TGTGCCAGCAGCCGAAACAGCGGCGGCACGAATGAGCAGTTCTTC.

The CDR3 coding sequence is TGTGCCAGCAGCCCCAGCGGGAGGGGCTACAATGAGCAGTTCTTC. Residues: CASSPSGRGYNEQFF. The chain links TRBV5-4 to TRBJ2-1; 10 nucleotides align to TRBD2. Germline V gives CDR1 SGHNT, CDR2 YYREEE (reference sequence). The CDR3 runs 15 residues. V was pared by 4 bases and J by 3 bases, with 4 bases of the junction left unmatched.